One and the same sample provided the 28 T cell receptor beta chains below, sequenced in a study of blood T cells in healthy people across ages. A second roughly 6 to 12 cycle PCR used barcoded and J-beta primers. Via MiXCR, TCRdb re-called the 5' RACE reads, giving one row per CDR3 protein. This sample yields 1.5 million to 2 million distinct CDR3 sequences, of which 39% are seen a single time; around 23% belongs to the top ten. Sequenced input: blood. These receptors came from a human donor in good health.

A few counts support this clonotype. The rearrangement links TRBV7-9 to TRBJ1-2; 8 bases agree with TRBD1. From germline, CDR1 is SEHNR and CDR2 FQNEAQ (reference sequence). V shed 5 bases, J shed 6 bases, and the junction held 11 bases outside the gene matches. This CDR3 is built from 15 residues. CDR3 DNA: TGTGCCAGCAGCCGATCCGACAGGGGATACGATGGCTACACCTTC. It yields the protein CASSRSDRGYDGYTF. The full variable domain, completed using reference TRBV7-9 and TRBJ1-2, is DTGVSQNPRHKITKRGQNVTFRCDPISEHNRLYWYRQTLGQGPEFLTYFQNEAQLEKSRLLSDRFSAERPKGSFSTLEIQRTEQGDSAMYLCASSRSDRGYDGYTFGSGTRLTVV.

The CDR3 spells CASSSPPDRDDGYTF. The CDR3 bases are TGTGCCAGCAGCTCACCCCCGGACAGGGACGATGGCTACACCTTC. V and J are TRBV5-6 and TRBJ1-2; 8 positions agree with TRBD1. The CDR3 contains 15 residues. CDR1 is SGHDT and CDR2 is YYEEEE in the germline V gene. V gave up 3 bases and J gave up 6 bases; unmatched junction bases: 10.

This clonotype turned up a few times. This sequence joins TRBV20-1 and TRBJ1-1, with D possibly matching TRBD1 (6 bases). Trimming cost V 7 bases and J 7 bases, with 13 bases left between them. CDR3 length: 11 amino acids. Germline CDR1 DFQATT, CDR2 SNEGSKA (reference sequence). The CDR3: CSGGAASEAFF. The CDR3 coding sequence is TGCAGTGGGGGGGCCGCAAGTGAAGCTTTCTTT.

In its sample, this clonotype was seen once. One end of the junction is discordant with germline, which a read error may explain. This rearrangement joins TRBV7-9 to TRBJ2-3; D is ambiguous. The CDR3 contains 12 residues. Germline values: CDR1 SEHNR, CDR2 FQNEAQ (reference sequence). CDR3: CVSSLVSDTQYF. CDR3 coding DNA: TGTGTCAGCAGCTTAGTAAGTGATACGCAGTATTTT.

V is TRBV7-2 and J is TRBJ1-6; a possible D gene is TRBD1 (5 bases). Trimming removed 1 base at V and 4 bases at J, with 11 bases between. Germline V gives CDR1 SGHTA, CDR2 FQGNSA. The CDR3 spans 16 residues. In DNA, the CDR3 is TGTGCCAGCAGCTTAGGACAGCCCGGGTATAATTCACCCCTCCACTTT. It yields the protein CASSLGQPGYNSPLHF.

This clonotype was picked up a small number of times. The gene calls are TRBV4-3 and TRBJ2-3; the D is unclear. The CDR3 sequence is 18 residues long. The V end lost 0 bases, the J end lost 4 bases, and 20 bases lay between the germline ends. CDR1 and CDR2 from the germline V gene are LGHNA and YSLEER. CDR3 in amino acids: CASSQEGYEGPTSDTQYF. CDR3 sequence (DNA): TGCGCCAGCAGCCAAGAGGGTTATGAAGGACCCACTTCAGATACGCAGTATTTT.

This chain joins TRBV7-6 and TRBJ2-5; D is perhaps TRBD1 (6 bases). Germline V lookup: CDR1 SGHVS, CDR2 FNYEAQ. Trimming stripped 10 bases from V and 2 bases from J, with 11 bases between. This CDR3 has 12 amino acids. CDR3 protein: CATGTPQETQYF. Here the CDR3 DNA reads TGTGCCACCGGGACACCTCAAGAGACCCAGTACTTC. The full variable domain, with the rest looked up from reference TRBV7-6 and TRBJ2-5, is GAGVSQSPRYKVTKRGQDVALRCDPISGHVSLYWYRQALGQGPEFLTYFNYEAQQDKSGLPNDRFSAERPEGSISTLTIQRTEQRDSAMYRCATGTPQETQYFGPGTRLLVL.

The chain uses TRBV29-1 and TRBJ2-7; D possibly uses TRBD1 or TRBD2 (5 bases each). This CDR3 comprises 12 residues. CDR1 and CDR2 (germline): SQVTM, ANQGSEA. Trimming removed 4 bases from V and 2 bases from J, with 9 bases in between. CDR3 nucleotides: TGCAGCGTTGGAGGGGCAGCCTACGAGCAGTACTTC. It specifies CSVGGAAYEQYF.

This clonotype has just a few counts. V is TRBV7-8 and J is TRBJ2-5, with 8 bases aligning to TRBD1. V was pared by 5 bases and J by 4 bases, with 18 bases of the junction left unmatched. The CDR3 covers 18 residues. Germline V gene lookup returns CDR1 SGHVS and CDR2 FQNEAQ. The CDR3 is CASSRIRGQARGPETQYF. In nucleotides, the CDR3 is TGTGCCAGCAGCCGTATCAGGGGACAGGCTAGGGGGCCAGAGACCCAGTACTTC.

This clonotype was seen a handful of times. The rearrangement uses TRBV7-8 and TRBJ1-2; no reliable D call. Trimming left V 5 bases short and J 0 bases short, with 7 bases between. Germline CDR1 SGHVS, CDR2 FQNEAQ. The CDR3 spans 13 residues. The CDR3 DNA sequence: TGTGCCAGCAGCGCTTCAGCTAACTATGGCTACACCTTC. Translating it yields CASSASANYGYTF.

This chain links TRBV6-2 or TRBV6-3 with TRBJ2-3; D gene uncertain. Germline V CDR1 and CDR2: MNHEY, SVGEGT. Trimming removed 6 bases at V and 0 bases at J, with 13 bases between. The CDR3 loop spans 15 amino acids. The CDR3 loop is CASSPPQTSTDTQYF. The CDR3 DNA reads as TGTGCCAGCAGCCCCCCACAGACTAGCACAGATACGCAGTATTTT.

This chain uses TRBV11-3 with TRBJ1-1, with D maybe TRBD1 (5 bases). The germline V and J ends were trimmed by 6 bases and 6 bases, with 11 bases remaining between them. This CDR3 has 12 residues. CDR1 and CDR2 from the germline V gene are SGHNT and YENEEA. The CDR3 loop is CASSYRGAEAFF. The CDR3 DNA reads TGTGCCAGCAGTTATAGGGGAGCTGAAGCTTTCTTT.

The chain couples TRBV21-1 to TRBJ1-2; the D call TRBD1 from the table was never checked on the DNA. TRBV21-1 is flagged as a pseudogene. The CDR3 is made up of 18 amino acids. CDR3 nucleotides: TGTGCCAGCAGCAAAGGGGACCCCGGGACAGGTAGTAACTATGGCTACACCTTC. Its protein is CASSKGDPGTGSNYGYTF.

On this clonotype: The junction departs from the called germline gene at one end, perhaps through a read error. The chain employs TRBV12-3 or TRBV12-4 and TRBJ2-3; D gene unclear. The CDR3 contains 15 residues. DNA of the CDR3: TGTGCCAGCAGTTTAAGGGCACTCGGCACAGATGCGCAGTATTTT. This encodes CASSLRALGTDAQYF.

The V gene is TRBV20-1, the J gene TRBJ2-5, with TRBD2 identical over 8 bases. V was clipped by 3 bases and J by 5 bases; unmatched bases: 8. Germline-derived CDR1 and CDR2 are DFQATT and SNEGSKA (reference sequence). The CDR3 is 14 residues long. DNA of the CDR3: TGCAGTGCTAGCGGGGGGGCCGGTGCGGAGACCCAGTACTTC. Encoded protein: CSASGGAGAETQYF.

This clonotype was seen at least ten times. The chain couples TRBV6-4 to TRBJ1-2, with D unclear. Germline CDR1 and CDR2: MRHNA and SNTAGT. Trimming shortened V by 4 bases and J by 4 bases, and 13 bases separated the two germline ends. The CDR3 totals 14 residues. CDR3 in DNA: TGTGCCAGCAGTGTGGGGTTGGGATCCTATGGCTACACCTTC. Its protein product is CASSVGLGSYGYTF.

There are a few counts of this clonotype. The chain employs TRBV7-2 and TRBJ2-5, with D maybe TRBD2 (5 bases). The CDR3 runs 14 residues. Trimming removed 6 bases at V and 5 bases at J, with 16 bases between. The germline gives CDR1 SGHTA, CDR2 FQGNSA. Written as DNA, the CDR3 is TGTGCCAGCAGGGGAGATATAGCCGTGGAGACCCAGTACTTC. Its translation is CASRGDIAVETQYF.

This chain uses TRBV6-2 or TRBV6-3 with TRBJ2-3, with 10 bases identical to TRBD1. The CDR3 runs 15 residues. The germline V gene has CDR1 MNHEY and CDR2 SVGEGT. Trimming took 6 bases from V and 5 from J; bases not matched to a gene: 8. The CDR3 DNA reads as TGTGCCAGCAGACCACTTTGGGACAGGGGAGATACGCAGTATTTT. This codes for CASRPLWDRGDTQYF.

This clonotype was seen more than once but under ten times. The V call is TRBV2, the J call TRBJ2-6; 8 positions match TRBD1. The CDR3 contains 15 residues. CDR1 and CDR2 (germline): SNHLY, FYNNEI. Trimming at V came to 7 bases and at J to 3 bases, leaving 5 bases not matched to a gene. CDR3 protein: CASMPDRGGANVLTF. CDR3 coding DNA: TGTGCCAGCATGCCAGACAGGGGTGGGGCCAACGTCCTGACTTTC.

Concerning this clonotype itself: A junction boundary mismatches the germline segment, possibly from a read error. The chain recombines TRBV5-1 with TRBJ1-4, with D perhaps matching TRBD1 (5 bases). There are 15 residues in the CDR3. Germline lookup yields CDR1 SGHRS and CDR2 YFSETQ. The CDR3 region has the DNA TGCGCCGGCAGCGCCGGGGACCCGCAGGGTGAAAAACTGTTTTTT. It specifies CAGSAGDPQGEKLFF.

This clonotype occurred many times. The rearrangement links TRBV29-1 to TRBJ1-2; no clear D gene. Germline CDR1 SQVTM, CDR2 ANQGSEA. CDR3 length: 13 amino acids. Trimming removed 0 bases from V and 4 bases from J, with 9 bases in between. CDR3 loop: CSVEDGQAYGYTF. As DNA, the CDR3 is TGCAGCGTTGAAGATGGCCAGGCCTATGGCTACACCTTC.

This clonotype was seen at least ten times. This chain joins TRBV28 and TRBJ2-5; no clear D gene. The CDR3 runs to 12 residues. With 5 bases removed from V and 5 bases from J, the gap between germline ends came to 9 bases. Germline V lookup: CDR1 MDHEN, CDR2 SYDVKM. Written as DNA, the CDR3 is TGTGCCAGCAGTGACAATAGGGAGACCCAGTACTTC. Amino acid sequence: CASSDNRETQYF.

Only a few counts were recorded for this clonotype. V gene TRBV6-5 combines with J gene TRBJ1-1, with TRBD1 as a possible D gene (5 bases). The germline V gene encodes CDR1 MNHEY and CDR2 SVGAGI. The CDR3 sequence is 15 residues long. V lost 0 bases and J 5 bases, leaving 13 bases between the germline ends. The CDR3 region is CASSYSGVRGTEAFF. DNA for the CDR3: TGTGCCAGCAGTTACTCAGGTGTTCGGGGGACTGAAGCTTTCTTT.

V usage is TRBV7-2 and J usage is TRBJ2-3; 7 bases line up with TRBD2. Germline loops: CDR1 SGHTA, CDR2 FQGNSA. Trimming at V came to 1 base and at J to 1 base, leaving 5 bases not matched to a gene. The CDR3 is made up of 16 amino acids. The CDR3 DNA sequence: TGTGCCAGCAGCTTAGGACTAGCAGCGGGCACAGATACGCAGTATTTT. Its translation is CASSLGLAAGTDTQYF.

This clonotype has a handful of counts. As DNA, the CDR3 is TGTGCCAGCAGACACAACAGGGGGCTCGAAAAACTGTTTTTT. Its protein is CASRHNRGLEKLFF. The chain uses TRBV28 and TRBJ1-4; 9 bases match TRBD1. Germline trimming cut 6 bases from V and 8 bases from J; bases unmatched to any gene: 7. Per germline, CDR1 MDHEN and CDR2 SYDVKM. The CDR3 totals 14 residues.

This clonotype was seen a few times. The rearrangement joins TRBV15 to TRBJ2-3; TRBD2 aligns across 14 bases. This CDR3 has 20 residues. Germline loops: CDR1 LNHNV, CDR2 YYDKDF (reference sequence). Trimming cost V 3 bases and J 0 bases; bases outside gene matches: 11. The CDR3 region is CATSRDLGLAGGPSTDTQYF. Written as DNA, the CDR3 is TGTGCCACCAGCAGGGACCTAGGACTAGCGGGGGGCCCTAGCACAGATACGCAGTATTTT.

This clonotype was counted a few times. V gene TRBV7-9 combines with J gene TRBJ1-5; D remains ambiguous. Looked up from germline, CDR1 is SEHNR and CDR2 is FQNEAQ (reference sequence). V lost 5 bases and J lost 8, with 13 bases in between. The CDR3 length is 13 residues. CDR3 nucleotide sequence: TGTGCCAGCAGCAAGACCCGCTTGGAGCCCCAGCATTTT. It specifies CASSKTRLEPQHF.

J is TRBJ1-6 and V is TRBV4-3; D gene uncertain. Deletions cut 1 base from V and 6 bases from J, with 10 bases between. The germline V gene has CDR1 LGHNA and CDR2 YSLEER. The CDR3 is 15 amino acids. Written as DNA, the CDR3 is TGCGCCAGCAGCCAAGTCCAAATCCCTAATTCACCCCTCCACTTT. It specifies CASSQVQIPNSPLHF.